This is a list of T cell receptor beta chains from one sample in a study of cytomegalovirus exposure and HLA in healthy donors. The protocol was immunoSEQ multiplex PCR, while the TCRdb copy is restricted to in-frame clones and leaves out a portion. The profile shows some 120,000 clones, around 81% of them singletons. Sequenced material: PBMCs. Receptor source: a woman in her 40s in good health and CMV-seronegative. Each CDR3 is given with its conserved first and last residue. A D gene is named only where the DNA matches it firmly. Clone size is stated in some rows and not others, as once, few, many or a class when expanded.

size	D	V	J	DNA	CDR3
NA	NA	TRBV4-1	TRBJ2-1	TGCGCCAGCAGCCAACGCGGCCTGGGGGCGGACTACAATGAGCAGTTCTTC	CASSQRGLGADYNEQFF
few	TRBD1	TRBV5-6	TRBJ2-5	TGTGCCAGCAGCTCCCGGGACAGGGTAATGGTCGTTCAAGAGACCCAGTACTTC	CASSSRDRVMVVQETQYF
NA	NA	TRBV6-1	TRBJ2-7	TGTGCCAGCAGTGAATCGGGCGGGGGCGCCTACGAGCAGTACTTC	CASSESGGGAYEQYF
NA	NA	TRBV25-1	TRBJ2-7	TGTGCCAGCAGAGGACAGTCGTCCTACGAGCAGTACTTC	CASRGQSSYEQYF
few	TRBD1	TRBV6-5	TRBJ1-2	TGTGCCAGCAGAACAGGGGGTACCAACTATGGCTACACCTTC	CASRTGGTNYGYTF
few	NA	TRBV28	TRBJ1-4	TGTGCCAGCAGTCCAAATGAAAAACTGTTTTTT	CASSPNEKLFF
NA	TRBD2	TRBV7-3	TRBJ2-1	TGTGCCAGCAGCTCAGTCCAGGGTGGAGCGGGGCGTTACAATGAGCAGTTCTTC	CASSSVQGGAGRYNEQFF
NA	TRBD2	TRBV7-9	TRBJ2-1	TGTGCCAGCAGCTTCTGGCTAGCGGAGGCCCATGAGCAGTTCTTC	CASSFWLAEAHEQFF
NA	NA	TRBV5-1	TRBJ1-2	TGCGCCAGCAGCCCTCGGGGAGACCCGCCGGGTGGCTACACCTTC	CASSPRGDPPGGYTF
NA	NA	TRBV5-8	TRBJ2-6	TGTGCCAGCAGCTTGGGGTACCCTAGGGGGGGACTCTCTGGGGCCAACGTCCTGACTTTC	CASSLGYPRGGLSGANVLTF
few	NA	TRBV4-1	TRBJ1-1	TGCGCCAGCAGCCAAGGTCGGCGGGGGAACACTGAAGCTTTCTTT	CASSQGRRGNTEAFF
NA	TRBD1	TRBV28	TRBJ2-3	TGTGCCAGCAGTGTCCCCGGACAGGGCCCCGGTGATACGCAGTATTTT	CASSVPGQGPGDTQYF
NA	TRBD2	TRBV7-6	TRBJ2-5	TGTGCCAGCAGCTTGAGCGGGAGGGACCAAGAGACCCAGTACTTC	CASSLSGRDQETQYF
NA	TRBD2	TRBV7-8	TRBJ2-3	TGTGCCAGCAGCGGGCGCGGGGGGAGGGATACGCAGTATTTT	CASSGRGGRDTQYF
NA	TRBD2	TRBV13	TRBJ2-7	TGTGCCAGCAGCCCGGTGCTAGCGGGGTACGAGCAGTACTTC	CASSPVLAGYEQYF
NA	NA	TRBV2	TRBJ2-1	TGTGCCAGCAATATCTACTACTTGGATAATGAGCAGTTCTTC	CASNIYYLDNEQFF
NA	TRBD2	TRBV11-2	TRBJ2-7	TGTGCCAGCAGCTCCCAGGATAGCGGGACTGGGGGGGACGAGCAGTACTTC	CASSSQDSGTGGDEQYF
NA	NA	TRBV28	TRBJ2-7	TGTGCCAGCAGTTCCGACAGGCAGCAGCCCGTCGGTCAGTACTTC	CASSSDRQQPVGQYF
NA	NA	TRBV19	TRBJ1-5	TGTGCCAGTACCGGACAGCGCAATCAGCCCCAGCATTTT	CASTGQRNQPQHF
NA	NA	TRBV28	TRBJ2-7	TGTGCCAGCAGACCCTCCGGGGGTCGGGACGAGCAGTACTTC	CASRPSGGRDEQYF
NA	TRBD2	TRBV28	TRBJ2-7	TGTGCCAGCTCAAATCCCGGGACTAGCTACGAGCAGTACTTC	CASSNPGTSYEQYF
NA	TRBD2	TRBV5-1	TRBJ2-5	TGCGCCAGCAATAGCGGGGGAGGTTGGCAAGAGACCCAGTACTTC	CASNSGGGWQETQYF
NA	NA	TRBV11-2	TRBJ2-5	TGTGCCAGCAGCTTAGAACTACCCCGGGAGACCCAGTACTTC	CASSLELPRETQYF
NA	NA	TRBV28	TRBJ2-7	TGTGCCAGCCGTAACCGGGCCAAGGGGCGGGATTTCTACGAGCAGTACTTC	CASRNRAKGRDFYEQYF
NA	TRBD2	TRBV7-3	TRBJ2-1	TGTGCCAGCAGCCTCCGACTAGCGACCTACAATGAGCAGTTCTTC	CASSLRLATYNEQFF
NA	TRBD1	TRBV6-6	TRBJ2-5	TGTGCCAGCAGTGAGGGGGCCAGGACGGAGACCCAGTACTTC	CASSEGARTETQYF
once	TRBD1	TRBV7-3	TRBJ2-7	TGTGCCAGCAGCCAACAGGGGAATCTGAATCACGAGCAGTACTTC	CASSQQGNLNHEQYF
NA	TRBD2	TRBV9	TRBJ2-3	TGTGCCAGCAGTGATAGCGGGATAGGTACGCAGTATTTT	CASSDSGIGTQYF
NA	NA	TRBV19	TRBJ1-5	TGTGCCAGTAGTGCACAGGGTAGCAATCAGCCCCAGCATTTT	CASSAQGSNQPQHF
NA	NA	TRBV5-1	TRBJ1-2	TGCGCCAGCAGCTTGGCCGGGGGGGCCGTTGGCTACACCTTC	CASSLAGGAVGYTF
NA	NA	TRBV7-3	TRBJ2-2	TGTGCCAGCAGCAAAGACTTCAGCCGGAACACCGGGGAGCTGTTTTTT	CASSKDFSRNTGELFF
NA	NA	TRBV7-8	TRBJ2-7	TGTGCCAGCAGCGCTCGACATGGCTACGAGCAGTACTTC	CASSARHGYEQYF
few	NA	TRBV7-2	TRBJ1-3	TGTGCCAGCAGCAGAGATTACAGCTCCTCTGGAAACACCATATATTTT	CASSRDYSSSGNTIYF
once	NA	TRBV9	TRBJ1-2	TGTGCCAGCAGCGTAGGAACCACAGAATTC	CASSVGTTEF
NA	TRBD2	TRBV28	TRBJ2-7	TGTGCCAGCACCTCACTCGGGACTAGCGGTTACGAGCAGTACTTC	CASTSLGTSGYEQYF
once	TRBD1	TRBV6-5	TRBJ2-3	TGTGCCAGCAGCTATGGACAGGGCACAGATACGCAGTATTTT	CASSYGQGTDTQYF
NA	TRBD1	TRBV2	TRBJ2-7	TGTGCCAGCACCGTGGGGACAGGCTTCTACGAGCAGTACTTC	CASTVGTGFYEQYF
NA	NA	TRBV19	TRBJ2-3	TGTGCCAGTAGTGTGACAGCTAGCACAGATACGCAGTATTTT	CASSVTASTDTQYF
NA	NA	TRBV28	TRBJ1-5	TGTGCCAGCAGTTTGTCAGGGCTGATGAATCAGCCCCAGCATTTT	CASSLSGLMNQPQHF
NA	NA	TRBV19	TRBJ2-3	TGTGCCAGTAGTATAGTGGGGGGACAGCTTAGGTATTTT	CASSIVGGQLRYF
NA	NA	TRBV18	TRBJ1-2	TGTGCCAGCTCACCACCAGTTTCGGGGTATAATGGCTACACCTTC	CASSPPVSGYNGYTF
few	TRBD2	TRBV9	TRBJ2-5	TGTGCCAGCAGCTACCGGGGAGGGTGGGTGGAGACCCAGTACTTC	CASSYRGGWVETQYF